Listed below are T cell receptor beta chains from one sample, sequenced in a study of T-cell reconstitution after alpha-beta-depleted transplantation in children. TCRdb re-analysed the PCR reads in MiXCR, keeping a single row per CDR3 protein. The table shows hundreds of thousands of distinct CDR3 sequences, with 20% to 30% occurring only once. The sequencing used PBMCs, mostly from graft donor cells, collected 360 days after TCRalphabeta/CD19-depleted stem cell transplant. Receptors were obtained from a female patient aged 2 to 10 who had a stem cell transplant for congenital amegakaryocytic thrombocytopenia, so the T cells may come from the graft donor. Each CDR3 is given with its conserved first and last residue. Each record gives: clone size, D gene, J gene, V gene, CDR3 DNA, CDR3 protein. D genes are given only for firm matches. A row's size may be missing; if present it is once, few, many or a size class.

>many|TRBD2|TRBJ2-3|TRBV20-1
TGCCCCGGGACTATCATCCACAAGTCTGCGCAGTATTTT
CPGTIIHKSAQYF
>few|.|TRBJ1-1|TRBV20-1
TGCAGTGCTGGGGCAAGGAACACTGAAGCTTTCTTT
CSAGARNTEAFF
>.|.|TRBJ1-2|TRBV5-6
TGTGCCAGCAGCCAGTTGCCAGGAAACTATGGCTACACCTTC
CASSQLPGNYGYTF
>many|.|TRBJ1-1|TRBV5-1
TGCGCCAGCAGCTTCGACAAGGCCCGAAACACTGAAGCTTTCTTT
CASSFDKARNTEAFF
>.|.|TRBJ2-1|TRBV20-1
TGCAGTGCTAGAGATGCCAATGAGCAGTTCTTC
CSARDANEQFF
>.|TRBD1|TRBJ1-1|TRBV20-1
TGCAGTGCTAGAGGAGGACAGGCGCTGGAGAACACTGAAGCTTTCTTT
CSARGGQALENTEAFF
>many|.|TRBJ2-1|TRBV12-3/TRBV12-4
TGTGCCAGCAGTTTAGGGTGGGATGAGCAGTTCTTC
CASSLGWDEQFF
>few|TRBD2|TRBJ2-1|TRBV2
TGTGCCAGCACGGTTTCCGCGGGGACTAGCGGGAGTTCTGAGCAGTTCTTC
CASTVSAGTSGSSEQFF
>few|TRBD1|TRBJ2-7|TRBV18
TGTGCCAGCTCACCGGGTAAGGACAGGGCAACCTACGAGCAGTACTTC
CASSPGKDRATYEQYF
>.|TRBD1|TRBJ2-1|TRBV20-1
TGCAGTGCGTCGACAGGGAAGCAGTTCTTC
CSASTGKQFF
>.|TRBD2|TRBJ2-3|TRBV6-5
TGTGCCAGCAGTTCACATAGGACTAGCGGGGTAGATACGCAGTATTTT
CASSSHRTSGVDTQYF
>.|TRBD1|TRBJ2-7|TRBV5-1
TGCGCCAGCAGCACAGGGGGCCCCTACGAGCAGTACTTC
CASSTGGPYEQYF
>many|.|TRBJ2-5|TRBV15
TGTGCCACCAGCAGAACTGGACCGGGAGAGACCCAGTACTTC
CATSRTGPGETQYF
>.|.|TRBJ1-5|TRBV6-5
TGTGCCAGCAGATATGACGGGAGCCTTCGGCCAGATCAGCCCCAGCATTTT
CASRYDGSLRPDQPQHF
>few|TRBD1|TRBJ2-7|TRBV7-6
TGTGCCACCGGGACAGGGGACTACGAGCAGTACTTC
CATGTGDYEQYF
>.|.|TRBJ2-1|TRBV25-1
TGTGCCAGCAGTTTTGGAGGGAGGCACAATGAGCAGTTCTTC
CASSFGGRHNEQFF
>.|.|TRBJ2-7|TRBV7-2
TGTGCCAGCAGCTTAATCTCCTACGAGCAGTACTTC
CASSLISYEQYF
>few|TRBD1|TRBJ2-2|TRBV7-3
TGTGCCAGCAGCTCCGGACCGGGACAGATTTCCACCGGGGAGCTGTTTTTT
CASSSGPGQISTGELFF
>many|.|TRBJ2-5|TRBV29-1
TGCAGCGTTGAGGCGCCCCGTGGAACCCAGTACTTC
CSVEAPRGTQYF
>.|.|TRBJ2-3|TRBV28
TGTGCCAGCAGTTCTCAAGAGGATACGCAGTATTTT
CASSSQEDTQYF